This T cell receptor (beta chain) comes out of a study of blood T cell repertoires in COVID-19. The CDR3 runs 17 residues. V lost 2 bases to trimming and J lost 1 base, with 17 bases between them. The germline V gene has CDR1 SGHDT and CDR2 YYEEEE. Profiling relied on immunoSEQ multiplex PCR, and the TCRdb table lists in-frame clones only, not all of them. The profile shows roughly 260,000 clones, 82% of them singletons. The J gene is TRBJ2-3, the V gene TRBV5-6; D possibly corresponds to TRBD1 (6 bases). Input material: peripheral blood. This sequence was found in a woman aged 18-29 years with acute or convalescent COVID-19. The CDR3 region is CASSFLLGPGGTDTQYF. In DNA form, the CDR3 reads TGTGCCAGCAGCTTTTTATTGGGTCCAGGGGGCACAGATACGCAGTATTTT.